The clone carrying this T cell receptor (beta chain) appeared a few times. Its antigen is as yet unknown. The conserved phenylalanine or tryptophan normally closing the CDR3 is absent here, so this likely arose from a read error. Relying on iRepertoire HTBI primers and Arm-PCR of CDR3 regions, the team built TCR beta libraries. Via MiXCR, TCRdb re-called the multiplex PCR reads, giving one row per CDR3 protein. The sample gives about 370,000 distinct CDR3 sequences, roughly 15% of which show up once; about 20% is in the top ten. This entry belongs to a study of regulatory T cells in long-lasting Graves disease. Study information: Under 3 months of antithyroid drugs had been taken by newly diagnosed Graves' patients. Points from the study as a whole: Under persistent disease, TRBV28, TRBJ1-2 and TRBJ2-5 were used preferentially. Analysis covered peripheral blood alone, not thyroid tissue.

Time point denoted: newly diagnosed GD, antithyroid drugs for less than 3 months. The TCR library was made from RNA extracted from PBMCs. Germline CDR1 is SEHNR and CDR2 is FQNEAQ (reference sequence). V was pared by 1 base and J by 14 bases, with 11 bases between. The CDR3 is 12 residues long. The TCR comes from a female donor with Graves disease. This chain joins TRBV7-9 and TRBJ1-4; D is undetermined. The sample was peripheral blood mononuclear cells (PBMCs), taken at new diagnosis, from a patient treated with antithyroid drugs. The CDR3 region has the DNA TGTGCCAGCAGCTTAGACGTTGGGAGGCTGTTTTGT. Amino acid sequence: CASSLDVGRLFC.